The 30 T cell receptor beta chains reported below all come from one sample, sequenced in a study of cytomegalovirus exposure and HLA in healthy donors (dated by TCRdb to 2015 to 2018). Receptor amplification or capture employed the immunoSEQ multiplex PCR assay. For the multiplex PCR, a mixture combining 60 forward primers for TCR Vbeta segments and 13 reverse primers for TCR Jbeta segments was used. TCRdb holds this immuneACCESS table with in-frame rearrangements only. Some clones are missing; in checked studies, unresolved V genes explain under half, and the rest has no known cause. The sample table holds under 200,000 clones, of which more than 75% were seen once. The ten largest make up just over 2.5% of the sample. Sequenced material: PBMCs. All receptors derive from a man aged 25-45 years in good health and CMV-seropositive.

This rearrangement joins TRBV30 to TRBJ2-2, with a tentative D call TRBD1 (5 bases). The CDR3 is 15 residues long. CDR1 and CDR2 (germline): GTSNPN, SVGIG (reference sequence). Deletions cut 4 bases from V and 5 bases from J, with 17 bases between. CDR3 loop: CAWTIPRVKTGELFF. The CDR3 DNA reads TGTGCCTGGACTATCCCCAGGGTGAAGACCGGGGAGCTGTTTTTT.

The chain employs TRBV7-3 and TRBJ2-3, with TRBD2 as a possible D gene (5 bases). This CDR3 has 14 residues. V was shortened by 4 bases and J by 8 bases, with 16 bases between the two germline ends. Germline V lookup: CDR1 SGHTA, CDR2 FQGTGA. The CDR3 is CASSSGSSRGTQYF. The DNA of the CDR3 is TGTGCCAGCAGCTCGGGGTCCTCCCGGGGTACGCAGTATTTT.

The rearrangement links TRBV7-2 to TRBJ2-7, with no clear D. Trimming left V 4 bases short and J 2 bases short, with 12 bases between. There are 14 residues in the CDR3. Germline V gene lookup returns CDR1 SGHTA and CDR2 FQGNSA. The CDR3 DNA reads TGTGCCAGCAGCTCCTCGGTGCCCCCCTACGAGCAGTACTTC. Translated, it gives CASSSSVPPYEQYF.

This rearrangement joins TRBV11-1 to TRBJ1-1; D is possibly TRBD1 (5 bases). Germline V lookup: CDR1 SGHAT, CDR2 FQDESV (reference sequence). Trimming took off 3 bases at V and 11 bases at J, with 16 bases between the two ends. This CDR3 is built from 13 residues. Here the CDR3 reads CASSFNRQRHAFF. Here the CDR3 DNA reads TGTGCCAGCAGCTTCAACAGACAGAGGCATGCTTTCTTT. Looking up the rest from reference TRBV11-1 and TRBJ1-1 gives the full variable domain: EAEVAQSPRYKITEKSQAVAFWCDPISGHATLYWYRQILGQGPELLVQFQDESVVDDSQLPKDRFSAERLKGVDSTLKIQPAELGDSAMYLCASSFNRQRHAFFGQGTRLTVV.

This clone was recorded a few times. The chain recombines TRBV5-6 with TRBJ1-4, with 7 nucleotides matching TRBD1. This CDR3 has 15 residues. V gave up 4 bases and J gave up 5 bases; unmatched junction bases: 8. Per germline, CDR1 SGHDT and CDR2 YYEEEE. CDR3 nucleotide sequence: TGTGCCAGCAGCCGCAGGGGGAGAGCGAATGAAAAACTGTTTTTT. This encodes CASSRRGRANEKLFF.

The chain recombines TRBV10-3 with TRBJ1-5, with unresolved D. V lost 0 bases, J lost 2 bases, and 5 bases lay in between. Per germline, CDR1 ENHRY and CDR2 SYGVKD. The CDR3 sequence is 14 residues long. CDR3 coding DNA: TGTGCCATCAGTGAGTCCGGGGGCAATCAGCCCCAGCATTTT. Residues: CAISESGGNQPQHF.

This clone was observed a handful of times. V gene TRBV19 combines with J gene TRBJ2-7, with 11 bases matching TRBD2. The CDR3 sequence is 14 residues long. V lost 5 bases, J lost 5 bases, and 5 bases stayed unmatched. Germline V gene data show CDR1 as LNHDA and CDR2 as SQIVND (reference sequence). CDR3 nucleotides: TGTGCCAGTAGTCCCCAGACTAGCGGGAACGAGCAGTACTTC. Translation: CASSPQTSGNEQYF.

The rearrangement joins TRBV2 to TRBJ2-2, with D perhaps matching TRBD1 (7 bases). Germline V gives CDR1 SNHLY, CDR2 FYNNEI. V shed 10 bases and J shed 5 bases, with 14 bases lying between them. The CDR3 has 13 amino acids. CDR3 sequence: CATAGQLTGELFF. Written as DNA, the CDR3 is TGTGCCACCGCGGGACAGCTGACCGGGGAGCTGTTTTTT.

The rearrangement uses TRBV6-1 and TRBJ2-1, with D possibly being TRBD1 (5 bases). The CDR3 extends over 13 amino acids. The V end lost 3 bases, the J end lost 4 bases, and 7 bases lay between the germline ends. Germline CDR1 reads MNHNS; CDR2 reads SASEGT. The CDR3 nucleotides read TGTGCCAGCAGTGAGAACAGGTACAATGAGCAGTTCTTC. Its translation: CASSENRYNEQFF.

V and J are TRBV11-1 and TRBJ1-1; D call uncertain. V lost 1 base, J lost 1 base, and 4 bases lay in between. The CDR3 extends over 13 amino acids. From germline, CDR1 is SGHAT and CDR2 FQDESV (reference sequence). This chain's CDR3 is CASSLDQNTEAFF. Written as DNA, the CDR3 is TGTGCCAGCAGCTTAGATCAGAACACTGAAGCTTTCTTT.

In the case of this clone: Distinct nucleotide sequences in the sample also encode this CDR3. This rearrangement joins TRBV7-9 to TRBJ2-1; 14 nucleotides align to TRBD2. The trim removed 7 bases at V and 12 bases at J, leaving 11 bases unmatched. This CDR3 is built from 15 residues. In germline, CDR1 is SEHNR, CDR2 FQNEAQ (reference sequence). The DNA for the CDR3 is TGTGCCAGCAAGGATGGACTAGCGGGAGGATCAGCGCAGTTCTTC. Translating it yields CASKDGLAGGSAQFF. Looking up the rest from reference TRBV7-9 and TRBJ2-1 gives the full variable domain: DTGVSQNPRHKITKRGQNVTFRCDPISEHNRLYWYRQTLGQGPEFLTYFQNEAQLEKSRLLSDRFSAERPKGSFSTLEIQRTEQGDSAMYLCASKDGLAGGSAQFFGPGTRLTVL.

The chain links TRBV7-9 to TRBJ2-7; D possibly corresponds to TRBD2 (7 bases). V was trimmed by 5 bases and J by 4 bases, leaving 15 bases between them. The CDR3 is made up of 14 amino acids. Germline V gene data show CDR1 as SEHNR and CDR2 as FQNEAQ (reference sequence). Written as DNA, the CDR3 is TGTGCCAGCAGCCCCGTCCGGGGGGCGTACGAGCAGTACTTC. It yields the protein CASSPVRGAYEQYF.

This clone has only one observation. This chain joins TRBV11-2 and TRBJ2-7, with 11 nucleotides matching TRBD1. The germline CDR1 and CDR2 sequences are SGHAT and FQNNGV. CDR3 size: 15 residues. The trim removed 4 bases at V and 7 bases at J, leaving 9 bases unmatched. CDR3 amino acids: CASSSRDRGVSEQYV. CDR3 nucleotide sequence: TGTGCCAGCAGCTCCCGGGACAGGGGGGTCTCAGAGCAGTACGTC.

The DNA of the CDR3 is TGTGCCAGCAGCCCCGGACTAGCGGCGGATACGCAGTATTTT. This codes for CASSPGLAADTQYF. The genes are TRBV9 and TRBJ2-3, with 10 bases identical to TRBD2. The CDR3 consists of 14 residues. Germline lookup yields CDR1 SGDLS and CDR2 YYNGEE. V gave up 4 bases and J gave up 6 bases; unmatched junction bases: 5. The complete variable domain, with remaining parts taken from reference TRBV9 and TRBJ2-3, reads DSGVTQTPKHLITATGQRVTLRCSPRSGDLSVYWYQQSLDQGLQFLIQYYNGEERAKGNILERFSAQQFPDLHSELNLSSLELGDSALYFCASSPGLAADTQYFGPGTRLTVL.

This clone occurred once. This chain joins TRBV9 and TRBJ1-3, with TRBD1 matching 7 bases. With 4 bases clipped from V and 4 bases from J, the junction kept 5 bases outside the gene matches. The CDR3 runs 14 residues. The V gene's germline CDR1 is SGDLS and CDR2 YYNGEE. The CDR3 spells CASSPRGPGNTIYF. CDR3 nucleotide sequence: TGTGCCAGCAGCCCGAGGGGGCCCGGAAACACCATATATTTT.

The CDR3 sequence is CASIGQGANTGELFF. The CDR3 DNA reads TGTGCCAGTATCGGACAGGGGGCGAACACCGGGGAGCTGTTTTTT. The chain is built from TRBV19 and TRBJ2-2, with 10 bases lining up with TRBD1. The CDR3 length is 15 residues. CDR1 and CDR2 from the germline V gene are LNHDA and SQIVND (reference sequence). V gave up 7 bases and J gave up 0 bases; unmatched junction bases: 2.

This clone was found once. The chain carries TRBV19 and TRBJ2-5; D is perhaps TRBD2 (5 bases). The ends were cut back, 5 bases at V and 3 bases at J, with 13 bases in the middle. CDR3 size: 14 residues. Germline CDR1 is LNHDA and CDR2 is SQIVND (reference sequence). Here the CDR3 reads CASSLIGGEETQYF. DNA for the CDR3: TGTGCCAGTAGTCTTATAGGAGGCGAAGAGACCCAGTACTTC.

The chain joins TRBV9 to TRBJ2-3; D gene uncertain. The CDR3 totals 12 residues. Germline CDR1 is SGDLS and CDR2 is YYNGEE. V was shortened by 4 bases and J by 2 bases, with 5 bases between the two germline ends. CDR3 sequence: CASSPNTDTQYF. For the CDR3, the DNA is TGTGCCAGCAGCCCAAACACAGATACGCAGTATTTT.

This clone was seen a single time. The V gene is TRBV19, the J gene TRBJ1-5, with D unclear. V lost 5 bases, J lost 7 bases, and 18 bases lay in between. The V gene's germline CDR1 is LNHDA and CDR2 SQIVND (reference sequence). CDR3 size: 15 residues. The CDR3 DNA reads TGTGCCAGTAGTCCCCGGACTCCCCACGGGCAGCCCCAGCATTTT. Protein: CASSPRTPHGQPQHF.

The chain uses TRBV10-3 and TRBJ2-1; D is unclear. V was pared by 4 bases and J by 0 bases, with 10 bases between. CDR3 length: 15 amino acids. Germline-derived CDR1 and CDR2 are ENHRY and SYGVKD. The CDR3 region is CAISAERSSYNEQFF. The CDR3 DNA follows: TGTGCCATCAGTGCAGAGCGCAGCTCCTACAATGAGCAGTTCTTC.

This chain connects TRBV7-8 to TRBJ1-2, with 8 positions matching TRBD1. CDR1 SGHVS and CDR2 FQNEAQ come from the germline V gene. CDR3 length: 15 amino acids. J lost 8 bases, V lost 0 bases, and 8 bases had no gene match. CDR3 region: CASSLALTGERGYTF. CDR3 coding DNA: TGTGCCAGCAGCTTAGCGCTGACAGGGGAAAGGGGCTACACCTTC.

J is TRBJ1-2 and V is TRBV5-4; no firm D call. Germline CDR1 is SGHNT and CDR2 is YYREEE (reference sequence). The CDR3 has 15 amino acids. Trimming took 0 bases from V and 0 from J, leaving 9 bases between them. The CDR3 DNA is TGTGCCAGCAGCTTGGACGCGGGAGCTAACTATGGCTACACCTTC. Encoded protein: CASSLDAGANYGYTF.

V and J are TRBV5-1 and TRBJ1-6; the match to TRBD1 covers 12 bases. The CDR3 has 16 amino acids. CDR1 and CDR2 from the germline V gene are SGHRS and YFSETQ. V trimming: 3 bases; J trimming: 6 bases; junction bases outside the gene matches: 4. The chain's CDR3 is CASSWGQGAGNSPLHF. In DNA form, the CDR3 reads TGCGCCAGCAGCTGGGGACAGGGGGCTGGTAATTCACCCCTCCACTTT.

The chain is built from TRBV6-6 and TRBJ1-2; 7 bases map to TRBD1. This CDR3 contains 14 residues. With 6 bases clipped from V and 4 bases from J, the junction kept 8 bases outside the gene matches. Germline lookup yields CDR1 MNHNY and CDR2 SVGAGI (reference sequence). CDR3 amino acids: CASSDRATFYGYTF. As DNA, the CDR3 is TGTGCCAGCAGCGACAGGGCGACCTTCTATGGCTACACCTTC.

This clone was detected only a few times. The J gene is TRBJ1-2, the V gene TRBV5-6, with TRBD1 matching 8 bases. V dropped 4 bases and J dropped 1; count of bases not matched to a gene: 3. Germline CDR1 is SGHDT and CDR2 is YYEEEE. CDR3 length: 14 amino acids. The CDR3 DNA reads TGTGCCAGCAGCCGGGACAGGCATAACTATGGCTACACCTTC. Protein sequence: CASSRDRHNYGYTF.

This rearrangement joins TRBV15 to TRBJ2-7; 9 nucleotides line up with TRBD2. J gave up 5 bases and V 3 bases, and 11 bases lay outside the gene matches. CDR3 length equals 16 residues. Germline CDR1 is LNHNV and CDR2 is YYDKDF (reference sequence). This CDR3 is CATSSGRVAGAHEQYV. The CDR3 nucleotides are TGTGCCACCAGCAGCGGTAGGGTAGCGGGAGCCCACGAGCAGTACGTC.

This clone has only one observation. V gene TRBV6-5 combines with J gene TRBJ2-1; TRBD2 matches 10 bases. With 8 bases clipped from V and 9 bases from J, the junction kept 13 bases outside the gene matches. The CDR3 covers 15 residues. Per germline, CDR1 MNHEY and CDR2 SVGAGI. The CDR3 sequence: CASSLAGDHRGEQFF. The CDR3 nucleotides read TGTGCCAGCTCGCTAGCGGGAGATCATCGCGGTGAGCAGTTCTTC.

This rearrangement joins TRBV19 to TRBJ2-1; TRBD1 might be the D (5 bases). This CDR3 is 14 amino acids long. Trimming removed 5 bases at V and 7 bases at J, with 15 bases between. Germline loops: CDR1 LNHDA, CDR2 SQIVND (reference sequence). This chain's CDR3 is CASSSTPGRNEQFF. Written as DNA, the CDR3 is TGTGCCAGTAGTTCAACCCCAGGGCGGAATGAGCAGTTCTTC.

The chain employs TRBV7-2 and TRBJ2-7, with D perhaps matching TRBD1 (5 bases). The CDR3 is made up of 14 amino acids. Trimming pared 0 bases from V and 0 bases from J, leaving 6 bases between. The V gene's germline CDR1 is SGHTA and CDR2 FQGNSA. DNA for the CDR3: TGTGCCAGCAGCTTAGCGGGGCCCTCCTACGAGCAGTACTTC. Translating it yields CASSLAGPSYEQYF.

The chain couples TRBV4-2 to TRBJ1-3; tentatively, D is TRBD1 (6 bases). The germline gives CDR1 LGHNA, CDR2 YNFKEQ. The V gene lost 1 base and the J gene lost 2 bases, with 9 bases spanning the gap. This CDR3 region has 15 residues. The CDR3 reads CASSQVWGPGNTIYF. The CDR3 region has the DNA TGTGCCAGCAGCCAAGTGTGGGGGCCTGGAAACACCATATATTTT.